The 28 T cell receptor beta chains below come from one sample, sequenced in a study of OX40 agonist ivuxolimab in advanced cancers. TCRdb's copy holds only in-frame clones and misses some; the assay was immunoSEQ multiplex PCR. The repertoire holds more than 100,000 clones, with just over 90% as singletons. Sequenced here: CD4+ or CD8+ T cells sorted from blood, sampled in a trial of the OX40 agonist ivuxolimab. All receptors derive from an adult with an advanced solid tumor such as melanoma, head and neck, liver or kidney cancer.

This chain uses TRBV7-2 with TRBJ2-1; 12 bases map to TRBD2. V shed 2 bases, J shed 5 bases, and the junction held 1 base outside the gene matches. Germline V gene sequence: CDR1 SGHTA, CDR2 FQGNSA. The CDR3 has 15 amino acids. The CDR3 is CASSLRLAGDNEQFF. The CDR3 DNA follows: TGTGCCAGCAGCTTAAGACTAGCGGGAGACAATGAGCAGTTCTTC.

The genes are TRBV7-9 and TRBJ2-7, with D possibly matching TRBD2 (6 bases). Trimming stripped 8 bases from V and 0 bases from J, with 11 bases between. The CDR3 totals 13 residues. Per the germline V gene, CDR1 is SEHNR and CDR2 is FQNEAQ (reference sequence). The CDR3 loop is CASSGESSYEQYF. The CDR3 bases are TGTGCCAGCTCGGGGGAGAGCTCCTACGAGCAGTACTTC.

The chain has TRBV4-1 and TRBJ1-5; D call uncertain. Between the trimmed V and J ends, which lost 0 bases and 4 bases, there was a span of 10 bases. Germline CDR1 is MGHRA and CDR2 is YSYEKL. This CDR3 has 15 residues. This CDR3 is CASSQDGESNQPQHF. The CDR3 DNA reads TGCGCCAGCAGCCAAGACGGGGAGTCGAATCAGCCCCAGCATTTT.

Turning to this clone: Other DNA sequences in the sample encode the same CDR3. J is TRBJ2-5 and V is TRBV7-9; D is perhaps TRBD1 (6 bases). The CDR3 loop spans 14 amino acids. V lost 0 bases and J lost 1, with 6 bases in between. Germline CDR1 reads SEHNR; CDR2 reads FQNEAQ (reference sequence). The CDR3 coding sequence is TGTGCCAGCAGCTTAGCGGACAGCCAAGAGACCCAGTACTTC. Amino acids: CASSLADSQETQYF.

This clone has just a few counts. The chain links TRBV13 to TRBJ2-1; 7 bases align to TRBD1. Losses at the gene ends were 1 base for V and 2 bases for J; bases not matched to a gene: 2. The CDR3 sequence is 15 residues long. Germline lookup yields CDR1 PRHDT and CDR2 FYEKMQ (reference sequence). CDR3 sequence reads: CASSLAQGAYNEQFF. The CDR3, as DNA: TGTGCCAGCAGCTTAGCCCAGGGGGCCTACAATGAGCAGTTCTTC. The entire variable domain, with the rest obtained from reference TRBV13 and TRBJ2-1, is as follows: AAGVIQSPRHLIKEKRETATLKCYPIPRHDTVYWYQQGPGQDPQFLISFYEKMQSDKGSIPDRFSAQQFSDYHSELNMSSLELGDSALYFCASSLAQGAYNEQFFGPGTRLTVL.

This clone was recorded once. This sequence joins TRBV5-4 and TRBJ2-7, with D hard to call. The length of the CDR3 is 15 residues. The V end lost 4 bases, the J end lost 6 bases, and 20 bases lay between the germline ends. Germline V gives CDR1 SGHNT, CDR2 YYREEE (reference sequence). This chain's CDR3 is CASSPAGTPMGEQYF. The DNA for the CDR3 is TGTGCCAGCAGCCCCGCAGGTACCCCCATGGGCGAGCAGTACTTC.

This clone was seen just once. The chain is built from TRBV7-3 and TRBJ2-5, with a possible D match to TRBD2 (6 bases). The V end lost 3 bases, the J end lost 4 bases, and 15 bases lay between the germline ends. The CDR3 spans 15 residues. Germline V gene lookup returns CDR1 SGHTA and CDR2 FQGTGA. The CDR3, as DNA: TGTGCCAGCAGCTTCTGGTCGGGAGCCCCAGAGACCCAGTACTTC. It yields the protein CASSFWSGAPETQYF.

The J gene is TRBJ2-5, the V gene TRBV5-1, with a weak D call TRBD1 (6 bases). Trimming removed 4 bases from V and 3 bases from J, with 10 bases in between. The CDR3 extends over 13 amino acids. Germline V gene sequence: CDR1 SGHRS, CDR2 YFSETQ. CDR3 sequence (DNA): TGCGCCAGCAGCAACAGACAGGAAGAGACCCAGTACTTC. Translation: CASSNRQEETQYF.

A single count supports this clone. V gene TRBV28 combines with J gene TRBJ1-1; D is ambiguous. Germline lookup yields CDR1 MDHEN and CDR2 SYDVKM. The V end lost 3 bases, the J end lost 0 bases, and 8 bases lay between the germline ends. CDR3 length: 14 residues. CDR3: CASSFANMNTEAFF. The CDR3 bases are TGTGCCAGCAGTTTCGCCAATATGAACACTGAAGCTTTCTTT.

The rearrangement links TRBV6-1 to TRBJ1-3; D may be TRBD1 (6 bases). V lost 6 bases and J lost 0, with 12 bases in between. CDR1 is MNHNS and CDR2 is SASEGT in the germline V gene. The CDR3 consists of 15 residues. CDR3 sequence: CASSSGQTSGNTIYF. The CDR3 nucleotides are TGTGCCAGCAGCTCCGGACAGACCTCTGGAAACACCATATATTTT.

The rearrangement links TRBV6-5 to TRBJ1-1; D may be TRBD1 (5 bases). Germline CDR1 reads MNHEY; CDR2 reads SVGAGI. The germline V and J ends were trimmed by 6 bases and 9 bases, with 11 bases remaining between them. The length of the CDR3 is 11 residues. The CDR3 DNA reads TGTGCCAGCAGCCAAGACAGTCAAGCTTTCTTT. It translates to CASSQDSQAFF.

The J gene is TRBJ2-1, the V gene TRBV11-2, with unresolved D. The V end lost 1 base, the J end lost 2 bases, and 6 bases lay between the germline ends. Per the germline V gene, CDR1 is SGHAT and CDR2 is FQNNGV. This CDR3 region has 14 residues. The CDR3 region has the DNA TGTGCCAGCAGCTTAGGCCGGGCCTACAATGAGCAGTTCTTC. Amino acids: CASSLGRAYNEQFF. Looking up the rest from reference TRBV11-2 and TRBJ2-1 gives the full variable domain: EAGVAQSPRYKIIEKRQSVAFWCNPISGHATLYWYQQILGQGPKLLIQFQNNGVVDDSQLPKDRFSAERLKGVDSTLKIQPAKLEDSAVYLCASSLGRAYNEQFFGPGTRLTVL.

The chain recombines TRBV11-2 with TRBJ2-7; D gene uncertain. Germline lookup yields CDR1 SGHAT and CDR2 FQNNGV. V was shortened by 0 bases and J by 0 bases, with 6 bases between the two germline ends. CDR3 length: 14 residues. As DNA, the CDR3 is TGTGCCAGCAGCTTAGATAGTCCCTCCTACGAGCAGTACTTC. It codes for CASSLDSPSYEQYF.

The CDR3, as DNA: TGTGCCAGCAGCTTAGGGGCCGTTAGCTCCTACGAGCAGTACTTC. The encoded protein is CASSLGAVSSYEQYF. The V and J genes are TRBV7-2 and TRBJ2-7; D is ambiguous. V lost 1 base to trimming and J lost 0 bases, with 10 bases between them. CDR1 is SGHTA, CDR2 FQGNSA, per germline. The CDR3 has 15 amino acids.

The genes are TRBV30 and TRBJ2-5, with D perhaps TRBD1 or TRBD2 (5 bases each). Germline-derived CDR1 and CDR2 are GTSNPN and SVGIG (reference sequence). Trimming left V 3 bases short and J 4 bases short, with 15 bases between. The CDR3 length is 14 residues. The CDR3 nucleotides are TGTGCCTGGAGCGGGACCTCCTTCCGAGAGACCCAGTACTTC. Protein: CAWSGTSFRETQYF.

This clone appeared a single time. This chain links TRBV6-5 with TRBJ2-7; D remains ambiguous. The germline gives CDR1 MNHEY, CDR2 SVGAGI. CDR3 size: 15 residues. With 0 bases removed from V and 2 bases from J, the gap between germline ends came to 11 bases. The CDR3 DNA reads TGTGCCAGCAGTTACTCGCCACCTTCCGCCTACGAGCAGTACTTC. Translated, it gives CASSYSPPSAYEQYF.

The chain recombines TRBV5-4 with TRBJ2-7; D not resolved. The CDR3 spans 14 residues. The ends were cut back, 4 bases at V and 2 bases at J, with 13 bases in the middle. Germline assignment: CDR1 SGHNT and CDR2 YYREEE (reference sequence). The CDR3, as DNA: TGTGCCAGCAGCAGAAGCGCGTTAGCCTACGAGCAGTACTTC. Encoded protein: CASSRSALAYEQYF.

The chain links TRBV9 to TRBJ2-3; 10 nucleotides align to TRBD2. After removal of 0 bases from V and 1 base from J, the junction contained 8 bases not matched to a gene. The CDR3 sequence is 18 residues long. Germline CDR1 SGDLS, CDR2 YYNGEE. CDR3 in DNA: TGTGCCAGCAGCGTAGAGAGCGGGAGGGCCCTCGGCACAGATACGCAGTATTTT. Protein product: CASSVESGRALGTDTQYF. Filled out from reference TRBV9 and TRBJ2-3, the complete variable domain reads DSGVTQTPKHLITATGQRVTLRCSPRSGDLSVYWYQQSLDQGLQFLIQYYNGEERAKGNILERFSAQQFPDLHSELNLSSLELGDSALYFCASSVESGRALGTDTQYFGPGTRLTVL.

The rearrangement joins TRBV6-5 to TRBJ2-7, with D tentatively TRBD1 (5 bases). The germline V and J ends were trimmed by 5 bases and 2 bases, with 10 bases remaining between them. There are 13 residues in the CDR3. Germline V gene lookup returns CDR1 MNHEY and CDR2 SVGAGI. The CDR3 sequence is CASSTREAYEQYF. The CDR3 region has the DNA TGTGCCAGCAGTACCAGGGAAGCCTACGAGCAGTACTTC.

The chain carries TRBV28 and TRBJ2-7; 11 bases map to TRBD2. This CDR3 spans 15 amino acids. The V gene's germline CDR1 is MDHEN and CDR2 SYDVKM. Trimming took 7 bases from V and 4 from J; bases not matched to a gene: 9. Here the CDR3 DNA reads TGTGCCAGCACTCCGACTAGCGGGAACAGGTACGAGCAGTACTTC. This gives the protein CASTPTSGNRYEQYF.

This clone was detected a few times. The V and J genes are TRBV19 and TRBJ1-1; D call uncertain. Trimming removed 3 bases at V and 1 base at J, with 6 bases between. The germline V gene has CDR1 LNHDA and CDR2 SQIVND (reference sequence). The CDR3 length is 13 residues. Written as DNA, the CDR3 is TGTGCCAGTAGTATCGCCAGGAACACTGAAGCTTTCTTT. It encodes CASSIARNTEAFF.

J is TRBJ1-5 and V is TRBV25-1; no firm D call. From germline, CDR1 is MGHDK and CDR2 SYGVNS. V lost 2 bases, J lost 4 bases, and 9 bases lay in between. The CDR3 is made up of 14 amino acids. DNA for the CDR3: TGTGCCAGCAGTGAAGGGAGTGGGAATCAGCCCCAGCATTTT. It yields the protein CASSEGSGNQPQHF.

The chain uses TRBV5-1 and TRBJ2-5, with D tentatively TRBD2 (7 bases). Trimming pared 0 bases from V and 2 bases from J, leaving 14 bases between. Germline CDR1 and CDR2: SGHRS and YFSETQ. The CDR3 consists of 16 residues. CDR3 residues: CASSLEGGGKQETQYF. CDR3 DNA: TGCGCCAGCAGCTTGGAAGGGGGAGGGAAACAAGAGACCCAGTACTTC.

This clone was recorded a few times. The chain carries TRBV29-1 and TRBJ2-3; maybe TRBD1 (6 bases). CDR3 size: 16 residues. The V end was cut by 0 bases, the J end by 6 bases, with 19 bases between. Germline CDR1 SQVTM, CDR2 ANQGSEA. CDR3 bases: TGCAGCGTTGAAGACCCGACAGGACGGTTTGGGGATACGCAGTATTTT. Residues: CSVEDPTGRFGDTQYF.

The CDR3 here is CAITTDWASGNTIYF. The DNA for the CDR3 is TGTGCCATCACCACCGACTGGGCCTCTGGAAACACCATATATTTT. The chain joins TRBV10-3 to TRBJ1-3; unclear D gene. V lost 7 bases, J lost 0 bases, and 13 bases lay in between. Germline V CDR1 and CDR2: ENHRY, SYGVKD. The CDR3 has 15 residues.

The chain is built from TRBV7-8 and TRBJ2-1, with 12 bases lining up with TRBD1. Germline V gene sequence: CDR1 SGHVS, CDR2 FQNEAQ. CDR3 length: 16 amino acids. J gave up 2 bases and V 2 bases, and 1 base lay outside the gene matches. The CDR3: CASSLRDRGPYNEQFF. The DNA for the CDR3 is TGTGCCAGCAGCTTAAGGGACAGGGGGCCCTACAATGAGCAGTTCTTC.

The chain combines TRBV15 with TRBJ2-7; TRBD1 might be the D (5 bases). The length of the CDR3 is 15 residues. Germline loops: CDR1 LNHNV, CDR2 YYDKDF (reference sequence). The V end lost 5 bases, the J end lost 3 bases, and 17 bases lay between the germline ends. CDR3 DNA: TGTGCCACCAGCGGCGGTCGGGCAGGACACTACGAGCAGTACTTC. It is translated as CATSGGRAGHYEQYF.

The CDR3 sequence: CASKRTSTDTQYF. Here the CDR3 DNA reads TGTGCCAGCAAGAGAACTAGCACAGATACGCAGTATTTT. The chain couples TRBV7-3 to TRBJ2-3, with D unresolved. Between the trimmed V and J ends, which lost 7 bases and 0 bases, there was a span of 8 bases. This CDR3 spans 13 amino acids. Germline-derived CDR1 and CDR2 are SGHTA and FQGTGA.